Shown below are 26 T cell receptor beta chains from a single sample sequenced in a study of persistence of HIV-infected CD4 T cells. The libraries were made with immunoSEQ version 4 in survey mode. Measured with immunoSEQ multiplex PCR; TCRdb has only the in-frame clones, and not every one. This sample yields tens of thousands of clones, of which 75% to 85% are seen a single time; approximately 3% belongs to the top ten. Their recognized antigens are unknown. Stimulation used around 10 ug/mL lysate from CMV-infected fibroblasts. CD40L/CD69 double-negative CD45RO-high memory CD4+ T cells were collected. The source was CD4+ T cells sorted from PBMCs after roughly 18-hour stimulation, collected from a patient who received antiretroviral therapy. The origin of the receptors is an adult man with HIV who was CMV-seropositive.

V usage is TRBV27 and J usage is TRBJ1-1; 8 nucleotides line up with TRBD1. CDR1 and CDR2 (germline): MNHEY, SMNVEV (reference sequence). The CDR3 consists of 14 residues. With 6 bases clipped from V and 2 bases from J, the junction kept 5 bases outside the gene matches. CDR3 amino acids: CASSEDRANTEAFF. CDR3 sequence (DNA): TGTGCCAGCAGCGAGGACAGGGCCAACACTGAAGCTTTCTTT.

J is TRBJ1-2 and V is TRBV18; 8 bases align to TRBD1. There are 17 residues in the CDR3. Germline V gene data show CDR1 as KGHSH and CDR2 as LQKENI. The trim removed 2 bases at V and 1 base at J, leaving 9 bases unmatched. For the CDR3, the DNA is TGTGCCAGCTCACCAAGGAAGCAGGGGGCTGATAACTATGGCTACACCTTC. Its translation is CASSPRKQGADNYGYTF.

The V call is TRBV7-9, the J call TRBJ1-5; TRBD1 matches 7 bases. V was pared by 5 bases and J by 6 bases, with 7 bases of the junction left unmatched. The CDR3 sequence is 14 residues long. Per germline, CDR1 SEHNR and CDR2 FQNEAQ (reference sequence). The DNA for the CDR3 is TGTGCCAGCAGCACCGACAGGGAGACTCAGCCCCAGCATTTT. Residues: CASSTDRETQPQHF.

This chain links TRBV30 with TRBJ2-5; TRBD1 matches at 11 bases. Germline V gene sequence: CDR1 GTSNPN, CDR2 SVGIG (reference sequence). V was clipped by 5 bases and J by 6 bases; unmatched bases: 5. The CDR3 extends over 13 amino acids. The CDR3 sequence is CAWGQGAGKTQYF. CDR3 nucleotides: TGTGCCTGGGGACAGGGGGCAGGAAAGACCCAGTACTTC.

The chain carries TRBV29-1 and TRBJ1-1; 8 nucleotides align to TRBD1. The CDR3 loop spans 15 amino acids. V dropped 7 bases and J dropped 5; count of bases not matched to a gene: 15. CDR1 SQVTM and CDR2 ANQGSEA come from the germline V gene. The CDR3 reads CSALRDRGRGTEAFF. CDR3 DNA: TGCAGCGCCCTACGAGACAGGGGTCGGGGGACTGAAGCTTTCTTT.

J is TRBJ2-7 and V is TRBV14, with D unresolved. The CDR3 length is 15 residues. Trimming took off 3 bases at V and 0 bases at J, with 12 bases between the two ends. Per the germline V gene, CDR1 is SGHDN and CDR2 is FVKESK. The CDR3 DNA sequence: TGTGCCAGCAGCCAGGTCCACATCGCCTCCTACGAGCAGTACTTC. Amino acid sequence: CASSQVHIASYEQYF. Variable domain in full (rest from reference TRBV14 and TRBJ2-7): EAGVTQFPSHSVIEKGQTVTLRCDPISGHDNLYWYRRVMGKEIKFLLHFVKESKQDESGMPNNRFLAERTGGTYSTLKVQPAELEDSGVYFCASSQVHIASYEQYFGPGTRLTVT.

The chain recombines TRBV12-3 or TRBV12-4 with TRBJ1-4; 8 bases are shared with TRBD1. Losses at the gene ends were 3 bases for V and 8 bases for J; bases not matched to a gene: 2. The CDR3 length is 13 residues. The CDR3 DNA reads as TGTGCCAGCAGTTTCGGACAGGGAGAAAAACTGTTTTTT. Translating it yields CASSFGQGEKLFF.

This chain joins TRBV6-5 and TRBJ1-1; TRBD1 is a possible D gene (5 bases). CDR1 and CDR2 from the germline V gene are MNHEY and SVGAGI. Trimming left V 0 bases short and J 1 base short, with 12 bases between. The CDR3 loop spans 16 amino acids. The CDR3 nucleotides read TGTGCCAGCAGTTACTCGAGAAGGACATCGAACACTGAAGCTTTCTTT. As protein: CASSYSRRTSNTEAFF.

The chain recombines TRBV5-1 with TRBJ2-1, with 8 nucleotides matching TRBD2. The CDR3 is 15 residues long. Germline-derived CDR1 and CDR2 are SGHRS and YFSETQ. The V and J ends lost 4 bases and 4 bases, in that order; junction bases with no gene match: 7. CDR3 region: CASSGVTSAYNEQFF. The DNA of the CDR3 is TGCGCCAGCAGCGGGGTGACTAGCGCGTACAATGAGCAGTTCTTC.

The genes are TRBV2 and TRBJ1-1; a weak D match, TRBD1 (5 bases). V lost 2 bases and J 7 bases, leaving 23 bases between the germline ends. Per germline, CDR1 SNHLY and CDR2 FYNNEI. This CDR3 spans 17 amino acids. CDR3 amino acids: CASSEPGWSEGLFEAFF. CDR3 bases: TGTGCCAGCAGTGAACCGGGTTGGTCGGAGGGGTTGTTTGAAGCTTTCTTT.

This chain uses TRBV5-5 with TRBJ1-1; D is perhaps TRBD1 (5 bases). This CDR3 contains 16 residues. The V gene lost 4 bases and the J gene lost 2 bases, with 18 bases spanning the gap. CDR1 and CDR2 (germline): SGHKS, YYEKEE (reference sequence). CDR3 in DNA: TGTGCCAGCAGCCCGGGACCCGGCCTCAGCAACACTGAAGCTTTCTTT. Translated, it gives CASSPGPGLSNTEAFF. The full variable domain, rest sourced from reference TRBV5-5 and TRBJ1-1, is DAGVTQSPTHLIKTRGQQVTLRCSPISGHKSVSWYQQVLGQGPQFIFQYYEKEERGRGNFPDRFSARQFPNYSSELNVNALLLGDSALYLCASSPGPGLSNTEAFFGQGTRLTVV.

CDR3 residues: CASSLRQSTRREAFF. The CDR3 DNA sequence: TGTGCCAGCAGTTTGCGGCAGTCTACTCGGCGTGAAGCTTTCTTT. The chain has TRBV28 and TRBJ1-1; D is uncertain. Deletions cut 3 bases from V and 7 bases from J, with 18 bases between. The germline CDR1 and CDR2 sequences are MDHEN and SYDVKM. The CDR3 runs 15 residues.

This clone was found a few times. This chain uses TRBV5-6 with TRBJ1-2; perhaps TRBD1 as D (6 bases). CDR1 and CDR2 from the germline V gene are SGHDT and YYEEEE. V lost 0 bases to trimming and J lost 6 bases, with 21 bases between them. The CDR3 spans 17 residues. CDR3 in amino acids: CASSLERGIDGGDGYTF. DNA for the CDR3: TGTGCCAGCAGCTTGGAACGCGGTATAGACGGGGGCGATGGCTACACCTTC.

The chain is built from TRBV5-4 and TRBJ1-2; 10 bases map to TRBD1. This CDR3 comprises 16 residues. Germline V gene sequence: CDR1 SGHNT, CDR2 YYREEE (reference sequence). V dropped 0 bases and J dropped 0; count of bases not matched to a gene: 2. The DNA for the CDR3 is TGTGCCAGCAGCTTGGGGACAGGGGGAGCTAACTATGGCTACACCTTC. Its translation is CASSLGTGGANYGYTF.

This chain connects TRBV10-3 to TRBJ2-4; D possibly corresponds to TRBD2 (6 bases). Deletions cut 4 bases from V and 3 bases from J, with 13 bases between. Germline-derived CDR1 and CDR2 are ENHRY and SYGVKD. The CDR3 length is 15 residues. The DNA of the CDR3 is TGTGCCATCAGTGTTAAAGAGGGAGGCAAAAACATTCAGTACTTC. Its translation is CAISVKEGGKNIQYF.

The chain is built from TRBV4-2 and TRBJ2-3; unclear D gene. The CDR3 extends over 15 amino acids. CDR1 LGHNA and CDR2 YNFKEQ come from the germline V gene. Trimming shortened V by 4 bases and J by 4 bases, and 15 bases separated the two germline ends. CDR3 in DNA: TGTGCCAGCAGCCCCTCGAAGGTGAAGTCAGATACGCAGTATTTT. As protein: CASSPSKVKSDTQYF.

The V call is TRBV6-6, the J call TRBJ1-1; D is perhaps TRBD1 (6 bases). This CDR3 region has 16 residues. CDR1 is MNHNY and CDR2 is SVGAGI in the germline V gene (reference sequence). With 4 bases removed from V and 3 bases from J, the gap between germline ends came to 18 bases. The DNA for the CDR3 is TGTGCCAGCAGTTTCCCCTCGACAGGTTATCACACTGAAGCTTTCTTT. Its protein product is CASSFPSTGYHTEAFF.

This clone has just one count. This sequence joins TRBV4-3 and TRBJ2-4; D gene unclear. V lost 0 bases and J lost 12, with 9 bases in between. Per germline, CDR1 LGHNA and CDR2 YSLEER. The CDR3 totals 12 residues. This CDR3 reads CASSQDSGSQYF. In DNA form, the CDR3 reads TGCGCCAGCAGCCAAGATTCGGGCAGTCAGTACTTC.

V and J are TRBV7-2 and TRBJ1-3, with D hard to call. V lost 5 bases and J 0 bases, leaving 17 bases between the germline ends. This CDR3 has 17 residues. CDR1 and CDR2 (germline): SGHTA, FQGNSA. CDR3 sequence: CASSPRRITRSGNTIYF. DNA of the CDR3: TGTGCCAGCAGCCCCAGACGGATTACTCGCTCTGGAAACACCATATATTTT.

The chain recombines TRBV5-6 with TRBJ1-5; D is ambiguous. The CDR3 is made up of 15 amino acids. Looked up from germline, CDR1 is SGHDT and CDR2 is YYEEEE. Between the trimmed V and J ends, which lost 3 bases and 1 base, there was a span of 11 bases. DNA of the CDR3: TGTGCCAGCAGCTCCTCTCCGGAGAGCAATCAGCCCCAGCATTTT. Translating it yields CASSSSPESNQPQHF. The variable domain in full, with the rest retrieved from reference TRBV5-6 and TRBJ1-5, is DAGVTQSPTHLIKTRGQQVTLRCSPKSGHDTVSWYQQALGQGPQFIFQYYEEEERQRGNFPDRFSGHQFPNYSSELNVNALLLGDSALYLCASSSSPESNQPQHFGDGTRLSIL.

The V gene is TRBV7-9, the J gene TRBJ2-3, with D possibly called TRBD1 or TRBD2 (7 bases each). Germline lookup yields CDR1 SEHNR and CDR2 FQNEAQ (reference sequence). The CDR3 length is 15 residues. V dropped 7 bases and J dropped 6 bases, with 20 bases sitting between them. CDR3 amino acids: CASNHQTGRVDTQYF. The CDR3 nucleotides are TGTGCCAGCAACCATCAGACAGGGAGGGTGGATACGCAGTATTTT.

Only a few counts were recorded for this clone. The V gene is TRBV6-2 or TRBV6-3, the J gene TRBJ1-1; D not resolved. Looked up from germline, CDR1 is MNHEY and CDR2 is SVGEGT. V was clipped by 4 bases and J by 1 base, with 4 bases between them. This CDR3 contains 12 residues. In DNA form, the CDR3 reads TGTGCCAGCAGTTTGTGGAACACTGAAGCTTTCTTT. This translates into CASSLWNTEAFF.

The chain uses TRBV18 and TRBJ1-5; D call uncertain. V lost 5 bases, J lost 2 bases, and 10 bases lay in between. This CDR3 spans 14 amino acids. Germline-derived CDR1 and CDR2 are KGHSH and LQKENI. The CDR3 sequence is CASSYDIGNQPQHF. CDR3 coding DNA: TGTGCCAGCTCATACGATATTGGCAATCAGCCCCAGCATTTT.

The count of this clone is one. The rearrangement uses TRBV3-1 (or the pseudogene TRBV3-2) and TRBJ2-5, with TRBD1 identical over 8 bases. Germline trimming cut 3 bases from V and 2 bases from J; bases unmatched to any gene: 8. Germline V gene sequence: CDR1 LGHDT, CDR2 YNNKEL (reference sequence). CDR3 length equals 16 residues. Here the CDR3 DNA reads TGTGCCAGCAGCCAGACCACAGGGGGAGGACAAGAGACCCAGTACTTC. This codes for CASSQTTGGGQETQYF.

This clone was observed a few times. The chain combines TRBV2 with TRBJ1-4; 10 nucleotides line up with TRBD1. V gave up 7 bases and J gave up 8 bases; unmatched junction bases: 7. There are 14 residues in the CDR3. The germline CDR1 and CDR2 sequences are SNHLY and FYNNEI. CDR3 coding DNA: TGTGCCAGCACCGCGACAGGGGGCCGCGAAAAACTGTTTTTT. Protein product: CASTATGGREKLFF.

V gene TRBV5-6 combines with J gene TRBJ2-7; unclear D gene. This CDR3 is 14 amino acids long. Per germline, CDR1 SGHDT and CDR2 YYEEEE. With 8 bases removed from V and 0 bases from J, the gap between germline ends came to 15 bases. The CDR3 nucleotides are TGTGCCAGTACCTTGGGTATGATCTCCTACGAGCAGTACTTC. Residues: CASTLGMISYEQYF.